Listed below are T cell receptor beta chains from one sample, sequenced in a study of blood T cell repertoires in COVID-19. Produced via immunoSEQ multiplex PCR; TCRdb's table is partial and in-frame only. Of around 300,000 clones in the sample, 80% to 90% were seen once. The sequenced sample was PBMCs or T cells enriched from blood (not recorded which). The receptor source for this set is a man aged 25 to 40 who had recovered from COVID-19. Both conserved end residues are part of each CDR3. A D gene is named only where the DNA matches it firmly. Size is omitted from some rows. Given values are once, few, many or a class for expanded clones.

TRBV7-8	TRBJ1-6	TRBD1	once	CASSSGQGTNSPLHF	TGTGCCAGCAGCTCGGGACAGGGGACAAATTCACCCCTCCACTTT
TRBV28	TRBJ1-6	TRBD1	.	CASSQQGSGNSPLHF	TGTGCCAGCAGTCAACAGGGGTCGGGTAATTCACCCCTCCACTTT
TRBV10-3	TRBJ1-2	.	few	CAISESTRENYGYTF	TGTGCCATCAGTGAATCCACTAGAGAAAACTATGGCTACACCTTC
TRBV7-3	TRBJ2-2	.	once	CASSLSRENTGELFF	TGTGCCAGCAGCTTAAGCAGGGAGAACACCGGGGAGCTGTTTTTT
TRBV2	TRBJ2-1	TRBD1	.	CASRGQSNEQFF	TGTGCCAGCAGGGGACAGAGCAATGAGCAGTTCTTC
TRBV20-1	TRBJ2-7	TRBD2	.	CSASERGNEQYF	TGCAGTGCTAGTGAGCGGGGGAACGAGCAGTACTTC
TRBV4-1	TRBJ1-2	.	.	CASSQEWKGANYGYTF	TGCGCCAGCAGCCAAGAGTGGAAGGGGGCTAACTATGGCTACACCTTC
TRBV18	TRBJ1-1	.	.	CASSLRSSEAFF	TGTGCCAGCTCACTTCGAAGCTCTGAAGCTTTCTTT
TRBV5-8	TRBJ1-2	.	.	CASSSEDRSTNYGYTF	TGTGCCAGCAGCTCCGAAGACAGATCTACAAACTATGGCTACACCTTC
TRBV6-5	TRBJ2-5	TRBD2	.	CASTSHGGARETQYF	TGTGCCAGCACTTCTCACGGGGGGGCCAGGGAGACCCAGTACTTC
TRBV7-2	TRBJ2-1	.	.	CASTPTRDTYNEQFF	TGTGCCAGCACCCCCACCCGGGACACCTACAATGAGCAGTTCTTC
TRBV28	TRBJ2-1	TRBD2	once	CASTLSRLAGGLYNEQFF	TGTGCCAGCACCCTCTCCCGACTAGCGGGGGGCCTATACAATGAGCAGTTCTTC
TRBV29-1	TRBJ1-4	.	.	CSAGDLKGATNEKLFF	TGCAGCGCTGGTGACCTCAAGGGGGCAACTAATGAAAAACTGTTTTTT
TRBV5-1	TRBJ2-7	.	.	CASRFGGFPSYEQYF	TGCGCCAGCAGGTTCGGCGGGTTTCCCTCCTACGAGCAGTACTTC
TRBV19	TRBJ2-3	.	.	CASSIDRGSGLDTQYF	TGTGCCAGTAGTATTGACCGGGGGTCGGGTTTGGATACGCAGTATTTT
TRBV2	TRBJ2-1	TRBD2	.	CASIKGVASGDNEQFF	TGTGCCAGCATCAAAGGGGTGGCTAGCGGGGACAATGAGCAGTTCTTC
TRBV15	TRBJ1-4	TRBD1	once	CATSRDPTGVEEKLFF	TGTGCCACCAGCAGAGATCCCACAGGGGTTGAGGAAAAACTGTTTTTT
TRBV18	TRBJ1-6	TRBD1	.	CASSLAGTGSNNSPLHF	TGTGCCAGCTCGTTAGCCGGGACAGGGAGCAATAATTCACCCCTCCACTTT
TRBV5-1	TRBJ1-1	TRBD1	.	CASTLKTGPNTEAFF	TGCGCCAGCACCCTGAAGACAGGGCCAAACACTGAAGCTTTCTTT
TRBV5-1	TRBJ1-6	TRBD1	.	CASSLGTGGGNSPLHF	TGCGCCAGCAGCTTGGGGACAGGGGGCGGTAATTCACCCCTCCACTTT
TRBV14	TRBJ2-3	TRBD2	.	CASSQDPGLAGDLSTDTQYF	TGTGCCAGCAGCCAAGACCCGGGACTAGCGGGGGACCTCAGCACAGATACGCAGTATTTT
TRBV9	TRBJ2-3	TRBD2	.	CASSVDSRGGAPTDTQYF	TGTGCCAGCAGCGTAGACTCTCGCGGGGGGGCCCCCACAGATACGCAGTATTTT
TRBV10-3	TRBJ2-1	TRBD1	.	CASRAGGSSGDEQFF	TGTGCCTCCCGGGCAGGGGGCTCCTCCGGCGATGAGCAGTTCTTC
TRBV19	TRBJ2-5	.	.	CASSIGRGRYETQYF	TGTGCCAGTAGTATAGGCAGGGGGAGGTATGAGACCCAGTACTTC
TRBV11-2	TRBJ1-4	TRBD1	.	CASSPTGGGGKLFF	TGTGCCAGCAGCCCAACAGGGGGCGGAGGAAAACTGTTTTTT
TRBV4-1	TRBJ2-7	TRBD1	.	CASSQVDDRAYEQYF	TGCGCCAGCAGCCAAGTAGATGACAGGGCCTACGAGCAGTACTTC
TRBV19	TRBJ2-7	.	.	CASSSFRAGEIYEQYF	TGTGCCAGTAGCTCGTTTAGGGCAGGGGAAATATACGAGCAGTACTTC
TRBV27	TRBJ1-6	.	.	CASSLSRQRGPAPLHF	TGTGCCAGCAGTTTATCACGTCAAAGGGGCCCGGCGCCCCTCCACTTT
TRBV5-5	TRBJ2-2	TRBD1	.	CASSSGTGYTGELFF	TGTGCCAGCAGCTCCGGGACAGGGTACACCGGGGAGCTGTTTTTT
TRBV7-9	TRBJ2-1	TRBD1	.	CASSSPRTGDYSEQFF	TGTGCCAGCAGCTCCCCCCGGACAGGGGATTATAGTGAGCAGTTCTTC
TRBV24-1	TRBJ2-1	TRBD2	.	CATSDLSASGGRDEQFF	TGTGCCACCAGTGATTTATCGGCTAGCGGGGGCCGTGATGAGCAGTTCTTC
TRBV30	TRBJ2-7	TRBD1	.	CAWMARLRTGSNEQYF	TGTGCCTGGATGGCCCGACTCAGGACAGGGTCCAACGAGCAGTACTTC
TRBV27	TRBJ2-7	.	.	CASSSDRDTNREQYF	TGTGCCAGCAGTTCGGACCGGGACACCAATCGCGAGCAGTACTTC